Below, 9 T cell receptor beta chains from the same sample are listed, as sequenced in a study of T cell repertoires in cytomegalovirus infection (dated by TCRdb to between 2019 and 2020). Instrument used: Illumina HiSeq 1500. In-frame beta chains were kept once TCRdb had trimmed the public reads at Q25 with fastp and called clones with MiXCR. Each entry merges the rows of one CDR3 protein and shows their most common DNA and genes. Recorded for this sample are 490,000 or so distinct CDR3 sequences; roughly 12% of them occurred a single time. Jointly, the top ten make up 9.5% to 13% of the sample. The sample was PBMCs. The receptors derive from a human donor in good health (CMV status not recorded). Some clones in this sample may be carry-over from other donors' samples.

This clonotype was counted many times. V is TRBV7-2 and J is TRBJ1-2; D call uncertain. The CDR3 runs 15 residues. Germline CDR1 and CDR2: SGHTA and FQGNSA. V shed 5 bases and J shed 1 base, with 14 bases lying between them. CDR3 DNA sequence: TGTGCCAGCAGCCTAAACAGTGGAAATAACTATGGCTACACCTTC. It encodes CASSLNSGNNYGYTF.

Many counts were recorded for this clonotype. The rearrangement uses TRBV7-2 and TRBJ1-1; no firm D call. The CDR3 length is 14 residues. Looked up from germline, CDR1 is SGHTA and CDR2 is FQGNSA. V shed 4 bases and J shed 0 bases, with 9 bases lying between them. The DNA for the CDR3 is TGTGCCAGCAGCTCCTCTGGTGTGAACACTGAAGCTTTCTTT. This translates into CASSSSGVNTEAFF.

This clonotype was found many times. This chain connects TRBV28 to TRBJ2-3, with 9 bases lining up with TRBD2. This CDR3 contains 18 residues. J was trimmed by 2 bases and V by 4 bases; bases with no gene match: 13. Germline-derived CDR1 and CDR2 are MDHEN and SYDVKM. CDR3 nucleotides: TGTGCCAGCAGTTCCGCCTTTTCAGTAGCGGGGGACACAGATACGCAGTATTTT. Translating it yields CASSSAFSVAGDTDTQYF.

This clonotype was observed many times. The CDR3 region is CASTTQGPYYGYTF. In DNA form, the CDR3 reads TGTGCCAGCACGACACAGGGTCCTTACTATGGCTACACCTTC. The V and J genes are TRBV7-9 and TRBJ1-2; a possible D gene is TRBD1 (6 bases). CDR1 is SEHNR, CDR2 FQNEAQ, per germline (reference sequence). V was cut by 7 bases and J by 3 bases, with 15 bases left in between. The length of the CDR3 is 14 residues.

This clonotype was counted many times. The chain joins TRBV24-1 to TRBJ1-1, with D possibly matching TRBD1 (5 bases). CDR3 size: 14 residues. V lost 4 bases and J lost 10, with 18 bases in between. The germline V gene has CDR1 KGHDR and CDR2 SFDVKD. CDR3 bases: TGTGCCACCAGTGACTTTGAAGGGACCGTTGGAGCTTTCTTT. This sequence encodes CATSDFEGTVGAFF.

The V and J genes are TRBV2 and TRBJ2-3; D might be TRBD2 (5 bases). The CDR3 is 14 residues long. CDR1 SNHLY and CDR2 FYNNEI come from the germline V gene. V was trimmed by 7 bases and J by 0 bases, leaving 11 bases between them. The CDR3 is CASKSTGSTDTQYF. CDR3 nucleotides: TGTGCCAGCAAAAGCACGGGAAGCACAGATACGCAGTATTTT.

The sample holds many counts of this clonotype. The chain has TRBV7-2 and TRBJ1-1, with D tentatively TRBD1 (5 bases). The V gene's germline CDR1 is SGHTA and CDR2 FQGNSA. CDR3 length equals 15 residues. V dropped 0 bases and J dropped 1 base, with 9 bases sitting between them. Written as DNA, the CDR3 is TGTGCCAGCAGCTTAGCGGTAGGGGCGAACACTGAAGCTTTCTTT. Protein sequence: CASSLAVGANTEAFF.

The sample holds a few counts of this clonotype. The gene calls are TRBV7-8 and TRBJ2-1; no clear D. Germline V gene lookup returns CDR1 SGHVS and CDR2 FQNEAQ. The V gene lost 6 bases and the J gene lost 10 bases, with 13 bases spanning the gap. This CDR3 is 12 amino acids long. The CDR3 nucleotides are TGTGCCAGCAGGCTGGGTCGTTACGAGCAGTTCTTC. It translates to CASRLGRYEQFF.

In this sample, this clonotype turned up a few times. V is TRBV18 and J is TRBJ1-2; a weak D match, TRBD1 (5 bases). The V end lost 2 bases, the J end lost 0 bases, and 13 bases lay between the germline ends. This CDR3 is built from 16 residues. Germline V CDR1 and CDR2: KGHSH, LQKENI. CDR3 region: CASSPGDLIANYGYTF. Written as DNA, the CDR3 is TGTGCCAGCTCACCAGGGGACTTAATAGCTAACTATGGCTACACCTTC. Together with reference TRBV18 and TRBJ1-2, the CDR3 gives the full variable domain: NAGVMQNPRHLVRRRGQEARLRCSPMKGHSHVYWYRQLPEEGLKFMVYLQKENIIDESGMPKERFSAEFPKEGPSILRIQQVVRGDSAAYFCASSPGDLIANYGYTFGSGTRLTVV.